What follows are 25 T cell receptor beta chains derived from one specimen sequenced in a study of human T cells and chemical hapten exposure. TCRdb analysed the RACE reads with MiXCR anew, one entry per CDR3 protein. The top ten hold about 5.6% of the sample, which has tens of thousands of distinct CDR3 sequences, more than 5% seen once. The sample's time point: patch test 3, about 24 weeks after DPC sensitization. Described treatment: therapeutic diphenylcyclopropenone sensitization with weekly scalp DPC. Source: whole blood, taken in connection with sensitization to the hapten diphenylcyclopropenone (DPC). These receptors originate from a man aged 25 to 40 with alopecia areata. Some clones in this sample may be carry-over from other donors' samples.

This clonotype was detected ten times or more. The chain has TRBV12-3 or TRBV12-4 and TRBJ2-3; the D is unclear. The V end was cut by 8 bases, the J end by 6 bases, with 12 bases between. The CDR3 is 12 amino acids. The CDR3 sequence: CASLNVGDTQYF. The CDR3 coding sequence is TGTGCCAGCTTAAACGTGGGGGATACGCAGTATTTT.

This clonotype was recorded at least ten times. The rearrangement links TRBV20-1 to TRBJ2-2, with 8 bases lining up with TRBD1. The V and J ends lost 6 bases and 6 bases, in that order; junction bases with no gene match: 6. Germline CDR1 and CDR2: DFQATT and SNEGSKA (reference sequence). This CDR3 is built from 13 residues. CDR3 sequence: CSANEQGAGELFF. The DNA for the CDR3 is TGCAGTGCCAATGAACAGGGGGCCGGGGAGCTGTTTTTT.

This clonotype occurred many times. This rearrangement joins TRBV7-9 to TRBJ2-7, with 12 bases identical to TRBD1. J was trimmed by 2 bases and V by 5 bases; bases with no gene match: 4. The CDR3 has 15 amino acids. CDR1 SEHNR and CDR2 FQNEAQ come from the germline V gene (reference sequence). The CDR3 region is CASSQGDRGPYEQYF. CDR3 nucleotide sequence: TGTGCCAGCAGCCAGGGGGACAGGGGGCCCTACGAGCAGTACTTC.

In this sample, this clonotype turned up many times. This sequence joins TRBV7-2 and TRBJ2-7, with D possibly being TRBD1 (6 bases). The germline V gene encodes CDR1 SGHTA and CDR2 FQGNSA. The CDR3 has 14 residues. V shed 2 bases and J shed 4 bases, with 12 bases lying between them. CDR3 DNA: TGTGCCAGCAGCTTAAGGGACAACTTATACGAGCAGTACTTC. As protein: CASSLRDNLYEQYF.

This clonotype was recorded many times. The chain combines TRBV29-1 with TRBJ1-1; 8 positions match TRBD1. With V trimmed by 7 bases and J by 2 bases, 6 bases remained unmatched. Germline CDR1 reads SQVTM; CDR2 reads ANQGSEA. The CDR3 loop spans 13 amino acids. CDR3 nucleotides: TGCAGCGCCGACAGGGGTTCTAACACTGAAGCTTTCTTT. This gives the protein CSADRGSNTEAFF.

This clonotype was counted many times. The chain is built from TRBV9 and TRBJ2-7; 7 bases agree with TRBD1. The CDR3 consists of 15 residues. Germline V gene sequence: CDR1 SGDLS, CDR2 YYNGEE. After removal of 4 bases from V and 0 bases from J, the junction contained 7 bases not matched to a gene. CDR3 sequence (DNA): TGTGCCAGCAGCTCCGGAGAGGGGGCCTCCTACGAGCAGTACTTC. It yields the protein CASSSGEGASYEQYF.

The chain joins TRBV7-9 to TRBJ2-3; D is undetermined. Trimming left V 5 bases short and J 0 bases short, with 12 bases between. The CDR3 runs to 15 residues. Germline-derived CDR1 and CDR2 are SEHNR and FQNEAQ (reference sequence). For the CDR3, the DNA is TGTGCCAGCAGCGGTAGCCCGGAGAGCACAGATACGCAGTATTTT. Its translation: CASSGSPESTDTQYF. Full variable domain (missing parts from reference TRBV7-9 and TRBJ2-3): DTGVSQNPRHKITKRGQNVTFRCDPISEHNRLYWYRQTLGQGPEFLTYFQNEAQLEKSRLLSDRFSAERPKGSFSTLEIQRTEQGDSAMYLCASSGSPESTDTQYFGPGTRLTVL.

This clonotype has at least ten counts. Germline and junction disagree at one end, which may indicate a read error. The chain couples TRBV19 to TRBJ2-7; D remains unclear. The germline gives CDR1 LNHDA, CDR2 SQIVND (reference sequence). The length of the CDR3 is 14 residues. The DNA for the CDR3 is TGTGCCAGTAGTATTCTGCTTGAACAAACCTTACTCCACTTC. This gives the protein CASSILLEQTLLHF.

Ten or more counts support this clonotype. The chain uses TRBV4-3 and TRBJ2-2; the D gene is possibly TRBD2 (6 bases). The CDR3 is 20 residues long. Per the germline V gene, CDR1 is LGHNA and CDR2 is YSLEER. Trimming left V 3 bases short and J 0 bases short, with 23 bases between. The CDR3 here is CASSQEIPGTVPTNTGELFF. The CDR3 DNA reads TGCGCCAGCAGCCAGGAGATCCCAGGGACTGTCCCTACGAACACCGGGGAGCTGTTTTTT.

In this sample, this clonotype turned up many times. The chain joins TRBV29-1 to TRBJ2-7; 8 bases map to TRBD1. The CDR3 loop spans 13 amino acids. Germline values: CDR1 SQVTM, CDR2 ANQGSEA. V shed 3 bases and J 6 bases; nucleotides not matched to a gene: 7. Here the CDR3 DNA reads TGCAGCGTTGATCGACAGGGGCAGGGCGAGCAGTACTTC. It translates to CSVDRQGQGEQYF.

This clonotype was picked up many times. The V call is TRBV5-5, the J call TRBJ2-3; tentatively, D is TRBD2 (5 bases). This CDR3 spans 15 amino acids. The germline CDR1 and CDR2 sequences are SGHKS and YYEKEE (reference sequence). V gave up 1 base and J gave up 0 bases, with 9 bases separating them. Here the CDR3 reads CASSLPAGSTDTQYF. The CDR3 DNA is TGTGCCAGCAGCTTGCCCGCGGGTAGCACAGATACGCAGTATTTT.

This clonotype was found many times. This sequence joins TRBV6-6 and TRBJ1-2; D unresolved. This CDR3 contains 11 residues. V was shortened by 3 bases and J by 10 bases, with 9 bases between the two germline ends. The germline CDR1 and CDR2 sequences are MNHNY and SVGAGI (reference sequence). The CDR3 DNA reads as TGTGCCAGCAGTTATGGTGCTGACTACACCTTC. It is translated as CASSYGADYTF.

This clonotype occurred many times. The chain employs TRBV6-1 and TRBJ1-2, with unresolved D. Deletions cut 2 bases from V and 4 bases from J, with 8 bases between. The CDR3 is 13 amino acids. Germline CDR1 reads MNHNS; CDR2 reads SASEGT. This CDR3 reads CASSEWAAYGYTF. CDR3 DNA sequence: TGTGCCAGCAGTGAATGGGCGGCCTATGGCTACACCTTC.

This clonotype was recorded many times. CDR3 in amino acids: CASSPEQEQFF. CDR3 DNA: TGTGCCAGCTCACCTGAACAAGAGCAGTTCTTC. This chain links TRBV18 with TRBJ2-1, with unresolved D. Germline values: CDR1 KGHSH, CDR2 LQKENI. Trimming pared 3 bases from V and 10 bases from J, leaving 7 bases between. CDR3 size: 11 residues.

This clonotype was seen ten or more times. V gene TRBV30 combines with J gene TRBJ2-5, with D possibly matching TRBD1 (6 bases). The V gene lost 4 bases and the J gene lost 0 bases, with 9 bases spanning the gap. The CDR3 has 13 amino acids. Germline assignment: CDR1 GTSNPN and CDR2 SVGIG (reference sequence). DNA of the CDR3: TGTGCCTGGACCACAGGGCACCAAGAGACCCAGTACTTC. This codes for CAWTTGHQETQYF.

At least ten counts were recorded for this clonotype. The rearrangement joins TRBV3-1 to TRBJ2-3, with 10 bases fitting TRBD2. The CDR3 is made up of 19 amino acids. The J segment lost 1 base and the V segment lost 3 bases, leaving 13 bases of the junction unmatched. The germline CDR1 and CDR2 sequences are LGHDT and YNNKEL (reference sequence). CDR3 amino acids: CASSHELAGATGGTDTQYF. The CDR3 bases are TGTGCCAGCAGCCACGAGCTAGCGGGGGCTACGGGGGGCACAGATACGCAGTATTTT.

This clonotype was seen at least ten times. This rearrangement joins TRBV29-1 to TRBJ1-3; a possible D gene is TRBD1 (5 bases). This CDR3 is 14 amino acids long. In germline, CDR1 is SQVTM, CDR2 ANQGSEA. V shed 5 bases and J shed 2 bases, with 13 bases lying between them. CDR3 sequence: CSVTVGAAGNTIYF. The DNA for the CDR3 is TGCAGCGTTACTGTCGGGGCGGCTGGAAACACCATATATTTT.

This clonotype was detected many times. V usage is TRBV4-3 and J usage is TRBJ2-3; either TRBD1 or TRBD2 may fit D (6 bases each). CDR1 and CDR2 (germline): LGHNA, YSLEER. The CDR3 runs to 14 residues. V was shortened by 4 bases and J by 6 bases, with 14 bases between the two germline ends. The CDR3 sequence is CASSPGGRRDTQYF. In nucleotides, the CDR3 is TGCGCCAGCAGCCCTGGGGGGCGCAGGGATACGCAGTATTTT.

Many counts were recorded for this clonotype. The chain has TRBV20-1 and TRBJ2-5; perhaps TRBD2 as D (6 bases). The germline CDR1 and CDR2 sequences are DFQATT and SNEGSKA (reference sequence). This CDR3 contains 15 residues. The ends were cut back, 1 base at V and 2 bases at J, with 14 bases in the middle. CDR3 nucleotide sequence: TGCAGTGCTAGAGGCCATGGGGGGAGGCAAGAGACCCAGTACTTC. Protein product: CSARGHGGRQETQYF.

This clonotype was found many times. The chain couples TRBV29-1 to TRBJ1-3; 9 bases line up with TRBD1. The V gene end was trimmed by 5 bases and the J gene end by 8 bases; junction bases not matched to a gene: 4. CDR3 length equals 12 residues. Germline V gene sequence: CDR1 SQVTM, CDR2 ANQGSEA. CDR3 residues: CSVLDRGDTIYF. The CDR3 DNA is TGCAGCGTTCTGGACAGGGGAGACACCATATATTTT.

There are a few counts of this clonotype. The V call is TRBV12-3 or TRBV12-4, the J call TRBJ1-2, with 11 bases fitting TRBD1. The CDR3 consists of 15 residues. V was pared by 4 bases and J by 3 bases, with 4 bases of the junction left unmatched. CDR3 sequence reads: CASSSWTGGDYGYTF. As DNA, the CDR3 is TGTGCCAGCAGTTCCTGGACAGGGGGCGACTATGGCTACACCTTC.

The V and J genes are TRBV11-2 and TRBJ2-7; the match to TRBD2 covers 9 bases. The CDR3 has 18 residues. Germline-derived CDR1 and CDR2 are SGHAT and FQNNGV. V trimming: 3 bases; J trimming: 0 bases; junction bases outside the gene matches: 12. The CDR3 is CASSLGGIAGAISYEQYF. CDR3 DNA: TGTGCCAGCAGCTTGGGAGGGATAGCGGGAGCCATCTCCTACGAGCAGTACTTC.

This clonotype was seen at least ten times. The genes are TRBV20-1 and TRBJ2-6; D is undetermined. The CDR3 loop spans 13 amino acids. CDR1 and CDR2 (germline): DFQATT, SNEGSKA (reference sequence). The ends were cut back, 5 bases at V and 0 bases at J, with 5 bases in the middle. CDR3 sequence: CSAYSSGANVLTF. The DNA of the CDR3 is TGCAGTGCTTATAGCTCTGGGGCCAACGTCCTGACTTTC.

Ten or more counts support this clonotype. The rearrangement joins TRBV12-3 or TRBV12-4 to TRBJ2-5; the match to TRBD2 covers 9 bases. The CDR3 has 16 residues. J lost 1 base, V lost 1 base, and 4 bases had no gene match. CDR3 sequence: CASSLELAGFQETQYF. CDR3 bases: TGTGCCAGCAGTTTAGAGCTAGCGGGGTTCCAAGAGACCCAGTACTTC.

This clonotype was seen many times. The chain has TRBV18 and TRBJ1-1; perhaps TRBD1 as D (5 bases). The CDR3 totals 15 residues. Germline CDR1 and CDR2: KGHSH and LQKENI. The V end lost 1 base, the J end lost 1 base, and 10 bases lay between the germline ends. The CDR3 coding sequence is TGTGCCAGCTCACCACGGTCCCAGGGGAACACTGAAGCTTTCTTT. Protein: CASSPRSQGNTEAFF.